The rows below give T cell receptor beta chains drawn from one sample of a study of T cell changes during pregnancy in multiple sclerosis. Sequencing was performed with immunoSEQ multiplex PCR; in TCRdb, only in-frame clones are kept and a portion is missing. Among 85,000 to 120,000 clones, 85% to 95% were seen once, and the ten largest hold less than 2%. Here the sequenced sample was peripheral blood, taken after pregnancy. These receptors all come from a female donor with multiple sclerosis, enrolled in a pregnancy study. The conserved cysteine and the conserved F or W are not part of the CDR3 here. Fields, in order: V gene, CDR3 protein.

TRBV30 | AWSVVRNTGELF
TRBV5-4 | ASSSGTTFDNEQF
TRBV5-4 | ASSFGLASTSYNEQF
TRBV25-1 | ASSDPRRGISYNEQF
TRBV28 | ASSFATSGNTIY
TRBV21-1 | ASSTQGVTEAF
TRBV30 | AWRLVGYT
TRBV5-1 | ASKEPQGEKLF
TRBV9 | ASSVDGIYNEQF
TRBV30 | AWSIGAAMPGEQY
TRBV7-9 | ASSPFPRVDGYT
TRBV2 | ASSGRSGTYYNEQF
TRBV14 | ASSLRGGSYEQY
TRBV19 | ASSRGQIQPQH
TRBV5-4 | ASSLATGVNSPLH
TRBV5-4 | ASSLEVAGGTDTQY
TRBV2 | ASSEEGRGTEAF
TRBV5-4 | ASSLAERSTGELF
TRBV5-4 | ASSARQGSGYT
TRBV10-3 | AISESRGLGSPLH
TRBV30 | AWSVSTIYQPQH
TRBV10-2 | ASSEGVEQY
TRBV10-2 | ASSESGRGPTDTQY
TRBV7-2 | ASSLDRGSNQPQH
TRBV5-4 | ASSSSGPSFLFTDTQY
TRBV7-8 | ASSLVASGAYEQY
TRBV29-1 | SVLELSGANVLT
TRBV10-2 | ASSESIGLAPYEQY
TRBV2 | ASSLAKDIQY
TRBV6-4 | ASSRQNGITDTQY
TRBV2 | ATSQAGYYQETQY
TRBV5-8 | ASSLLGDSEGLKY